This TCR beta chain was captured by sequencing in a study of response to subunit inactivated influenza vaccine (dated by TCRdb to 2016 to 2019). At the level of the whole study: Deep quantitative profiling of the T cell receptor repertoire was used in the study to follow responses to a trivalent subunit inactivated influenza vaccine.

V is cut by 3 bases and J by 3 bases, and the space between the germline ends is 7 bases. The germline V gene specifies SGHTA as CDR1 and FQGNSA as CDR2. The CDR3, cysteine through phenylalanine, is 13 amino acids long. Only the CDR3 region is kept as DNA, spanning 39 bases read in frame from base 1. Receptors were amplified or captured by RT-PCR. Sequencing was carried out with an Illumina HiSeq 2500. TCRdb took the public reads, trimmed them with fastp at Q25, ran MiXCR for clone calling and kept in-frame beta chains. Every entry covers one CDR3 protein and lists the most common genes and DNA from its rows. The sample table shows approximately 700,000 distinct CDR3 sequences, and around 14% are seen once. The ten largest make up about 9.9% of the sample. Overall study outcomes, separate from this receptor: The authors proposed that each seasonal influenza vaccination may bring in only a limited number of new T cells.

This clonotype was detected many times. Its target antigen remains unknown. The sample holds no much larger clone one base away, and base qualities are not on file. The sample consisted of PBMCs from blood, taken roughly 12 days after vaccination. The sequence came from a man aged 45-65 years who received an inactivated influenza vaccine. Donor details come from another sample of the same person, matched by shared clones. The sequence joins TRBV7-2 to TRBJ2-3; no D gene can be assigned with confidence. Here is the DNA: TGTGCCAGCAGCTTTCCTGGGACAGATACGCAGTATTTT. The encoded protein is CASSFPGTDTQYF.